This TCR beta chain was identified in a study of shared clonotypes between healthy human individuals. In regard to this clone: The sample holds other DNA sequences that translate to the same CDR3.

Germline-derived CDR1 and CDR2 are SGHTA and FQGTGA. This CDR3 is built from 15 residues. V lost 2 bases to trimming and J lost 0 bases, with 8 bases between them. The study drew its donors from healthy HIV-negative adults without recent acute infections or vaccinations. The study drew all its donors from Caucasian adults living in Nashville, Tennessee. Data came from immunoSEQ multiplex PCR; TCRdb stores just in-frame clones and leaves some out. The sample consists of about a million clones, about 80% of them appearing once. The receptor comes from a young man in good health. Some clones in this sample may be carry-over from other donors' samples. The chain couples TRBV7-3 to TRBJ2-1; possible D gene TRBD2, 6 bases. The sample taken for sequencing was memory CD4+ T cells from PBMCs. Regarding subset: CD45RA-negative fraction. DNA for the CDR3: TGTGCCAGCAGCTTATCCGGGAGCTCCTACAATGAGCAGTTCTTC. Protein sequence: CASSLSGSSYNEQFF.